A single TCR beta chain is shown here with its context. MiXCR was run by TCRdb on the RT-PCR reads, yielding one entry per CDR3 protein. Of more than 550,000 distinct CDR3 sequences listed, approximately 15% are singletons. Germline V gives CDR1 SGHTA, CDR2 FQGNSA. Unmatched junction bases numbered 13, after V lost 5 bases and J lost 7 bases. CDR3 length: 17 residues. The chain combines TRBV7-2 with TRBJ2-1, with 11 positions matching TRBD2. The sequenced material came from memory CD4+ T cells from blood. This sequence was found in a female donor in good health, serving as a healthy control. CDR3 loop: CASSLRPSGGSGNEQFF. In nucleotides, the CDR3 is TGTGCCAGCAGCCTACGGCCTAGCGGGGGGTCGGGTAATGAGCAGTTCTTC. The whole variable domain, remainder taken from reference TRBV7-2 and TRBJ2-1, is GAGVSQSPSNKVTEKGKDVELRCDPISGHTALYWYRQSLGQGLEFLIYFQGNSAPDKSGLPSDRFSAERTGGSVSTLTIQRTQQEDSAVYLCASSLRPSGGSGNEQFFGPGTRLTVL.